This T cell receptor beta chain comes out of a study of human T cells and chemical hapten exposure. The overall study: 0.01% DPC was applied to the upper back in patch tests, which were read at 6 days.

Study findings and constraints: PT1 expanded TCR counts and patch test score were linked, and their correlation was positive.

Of note for this clonotype: Antigen specificity is unknown.

Time point here: patch test 1, 2 weeks after DPC sensitization. As for treatment: therapeutic diphenylcyclopropenone sensitization with weekly scalp DPC. Individual cDNA molecules had unique molecular identifiers attached to them by the library. From the RACE reads, TCRdb called clonotypes with MiXCR, one entry per CDR3 protein. The sample lists around 380,000 distinct CDR3 sequences, 4.8% occurring once. The sequencing here drew on whole blood, taken in connection with sensitization to the hapten diphenylcyclopropenone (DPC). This TCR derives from a woman aged 45-65 years with alopecia areata. Some clones in this sample may be carry-over from other donors' samples.

The CDR3 is CAIRGTEKDTQYF. The CDR3 bases are TGTGCCATCAGGGGGACGGAAAAAGATACGCAGTATTTT. The rearrangement uses TRBV10-3 and TRBJ2-3, with D perhaps matching TRBD1 or TRBD2 (5 bases each). The V and J ends lost 6 bases and 5 bases respectively, with 12 bases between them. The germline V gene has CDR1 ENHRY and CDR2 SYGVKD. There are 13 residues in the CDR3.